What follows are 2 T cell receptor beta chains derived from one specimen sequenced in a study of shared clonotypes between healthy human individuals. Profiled with immunoSEQ multiplex PCR; TCRdb holds only in-frame clones, not every one. Among 850,000 to 1,200,000 clones listed, around 76% were seen once. The sample taken for sequencing was memory CD4+ T cells sorted from blood. Specified subset: CD45RA-negative fraction. These receptor sequences come from a man between 18 and 35 years old in good health.

On this clone: Other DNA sequences in the sample encode the same CDR3. The rearrangement uses TRBV10-3 and TRBJ1-1; no definite D call. Germline V gene sequence: CDR1 ENHRY, CDR2 SYGVKD. CDR3 length: 13 residues. Trimming removed 3 bases from V and 2 bases from J, with 7 bases in between. CDR3 sequence: CAISEKGNTEAFF. CDR3 coding DNA: TGTGCCATCAGTGAAAAGGGAAACACTGAAGCTTTCTTT.

V usage is TRBV12-5 and J usage is TRBJ2-3; D unclear. The CDR3 consists of 14 residues. Germline CDR1 LGHNT, CDR2 FRNRAP. V lost 1 base to trimming and J lost 4 bases, with 9 bases between them. Here the CDR3 reads CASGLGSRADTQYF. The DNA for the CDR3 is TGTGCTAGTGGTTTGGGATCCCGGGCAGATACGCAGTATTTT.